These T cell receptor beta chains were read from a single sample in a study of cytomegalovirus exposure and HLA in healthy donors. The assay was immunoSEQ multiplex PCR, and TCRdb's table has in-frame clones only and misses some. Among approximately 90,000 clones listed, roughly 96% were seen once. Sequenced sample: PBMCs. The receptors were gathered from a young man in good health and CMV-seronegative. The conserved cysteine and the conserved F or W are not part of the CDR3 here. The order of the fields is D gene, J gene, V gene, CDR3 protein. D genes are given only for firm matches.

D: NA
J: TRBJ1-3
V: TRBV2
CDR3: ASSREAGNTIY

D: NA
J: TRBJ1-4
V: TRBV14
CDR3: ASSLYRRAPEKLF

D: NA
J: TRBJ2-3
V: TRBV7-2
CDR3: ASSQVGLHTDTQY

D: TRBD1
J: TRBJ1-1
V: TRBV30
CDR3: AWRPGTGGWNEAF

D: NA
J: TRBJ1-1
V: TRBV5-1
CDR3: ASSLAGGVGQTKGTEAF

D: NA
J: TRBJ2-5
V: TRBV7-3
CDR3: ASSLLQQETQY

D: NA
J: TRBJ2-5
V: TRBV6-5
CDR3: ASRGSETQY

D: TRBD1
J: TRBJ2-7
V: TRBV6-6
CDR3: ASSYSSGTGAEQY

D: NA
J: TRBJ1-5
V: TRBV19
CDR3: AVKAGGRGKPSLPYSNQPQH

D: NA
J: TRBJ2-7
V: TRBV6-6
CDR3: ASSSEASSLYEQY

D: NA
J: TRBJ1-1
V: TRBV19
CDR3: ASRWATEAF

D: TRBD1
J: TRBJ1-4
V: TRBV6-6
CDR3: ASSYSDRTNEKLF

D: NA
J: TRBJ2-3
V: TRBV4-3
CDR3: ASSQDYTDTQY

D: NA
J: TRBJ2-5
V: TRBV11-2
CDR3: ASSRPRGGQETQY

D: NA
J: TRBJ1-1
V: TRBV6-1
CDR3: ASSDQGNTEAF

D: NA
J: TRBJ2-5
V: TRBV6-5
CDR3: ASSYFPWTQY

D: NA
J: TRBJ1-5
V: TRBV29-1
CDR3: SVRGRESEPQH

D: NA
J: TRBJ2-1
V: TRBV19
CDR3: ASSIATYYNEQF

D: TRBD2
J: TRBJ2-1
V: TRBV11-2
CDR3: ASSVSGRARDEQF

D: NA
J: TRBJ1-5
V: TRBV7-8
CDR3: ASSSSGLYSNQPQH

D: TRBD2
J: TRBJ2-7
V: TRBV11-3
CDR3: ASSLGGLVGYEQY

D: NA
J: TRBJ2-2
V: TRBV5-1
CDR3: ASSPPGSAGNTGELF

D: NA
J: TRBJ2-7
V: TRBV19
CDR3: ASSIDHVVLTGNSYEQY

D: NA
J: TRBJ1-1
V: TRBV28
CDR3: ASSSGQAMNTEAF

D: TRBD1
J: TRBJ1-6
V: TRBV6-5
CDR3: ASSLQGRNSPLH

D: NA
J: TRBJ2-3
V: TRBV7-9
CDR3: ASSYRDKSTDTQY

D: NA
J: TRBJ2-1
V: TRBV19
CDR3: ASSTGLYNEQF

D: NA
J: TRBJ1-5
V: TRBV6-5
CDR3: ASSSSRNQPQH

D: TRBD1
J: TRBJ1-2
V: TRBV5-1
CDR3: ASSLGVDRAAYGYT

D: NA
J: TRBJ1-1
V: TRBV7-9
CDR3: ASSLQEGNTEAF

D: TRBD1
J: TRBJ1-4
V: TRBV5-1
CDR3: ASSLDVDRVEKLF

D: TRBD2
J: TRBJ2-1
V: TRBV5-1
CDR3: ASSLPSGNSRDEQF

D: NA
J: TRBJ1-1
V: TRBV7-6
CDR3: ASSRSGENTEAF

D: TRBD1
J: TRBJ2-3
V: TRBV5-4
CDR3: AGQASFSDTQY

D: TRBD1
J: TRBJ2-6
V: TRBV9
CDR3: ASSVATSTGGIGANVLT

D: TRBD2
J: TRBJ2-1
V: TRBV7-9
CDR3: ASSLLAGEEF

D: TRBD1
J: TRBJ1-1
V: TRBV5-4
CDR3: ASSRDRGPPNPNTEAF

D: TRBD2
J: TRBJ2-3
V: TRBV7-9
CDR3: ASSLATSGTTDTQY

D: TRBD1
J: TRBJ2-3
V: TRBV5-1
CDR3: ASNRDRYTDTQY

D: TRBD2
J: TRBJ2-5
V: TRBV7-2
CDR3: ASSLVSASGDQETQY

D: TRBD1
J: TRBJ1-1
V: TRBV5-4
CDR3: ASSNLRGLAF